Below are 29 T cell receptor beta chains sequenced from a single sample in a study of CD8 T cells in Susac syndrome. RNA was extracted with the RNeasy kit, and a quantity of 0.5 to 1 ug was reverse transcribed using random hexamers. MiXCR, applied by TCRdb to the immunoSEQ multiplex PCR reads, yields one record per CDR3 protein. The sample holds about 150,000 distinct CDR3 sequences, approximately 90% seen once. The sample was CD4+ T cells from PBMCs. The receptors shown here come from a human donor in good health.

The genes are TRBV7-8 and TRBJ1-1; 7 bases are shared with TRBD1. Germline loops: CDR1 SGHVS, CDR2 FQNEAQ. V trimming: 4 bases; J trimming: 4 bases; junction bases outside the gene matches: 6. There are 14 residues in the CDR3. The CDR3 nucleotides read TGTGCCAGCAGCTATCAGGGGGTCGGCACTGAAGCTTTCTTT. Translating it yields CASSYQGVGTEAFF.

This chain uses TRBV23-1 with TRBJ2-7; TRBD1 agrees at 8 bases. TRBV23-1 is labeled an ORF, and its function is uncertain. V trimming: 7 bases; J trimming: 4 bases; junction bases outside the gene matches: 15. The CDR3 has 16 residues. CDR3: CASTSICPGGSYEQYF. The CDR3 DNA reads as TGCGCCAGCACTTCAATCTGTCCAGGGGGCTCTTACGAGCAGTACTTC.

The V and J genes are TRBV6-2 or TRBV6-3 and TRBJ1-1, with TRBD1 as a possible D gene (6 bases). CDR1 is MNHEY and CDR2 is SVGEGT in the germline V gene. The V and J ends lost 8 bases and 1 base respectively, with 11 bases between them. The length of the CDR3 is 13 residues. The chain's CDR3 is CASYTQGNTEAFF. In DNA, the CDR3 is TGTGCCAGCTATACACAGGGGAACACTGAAGCTTTCTTT.

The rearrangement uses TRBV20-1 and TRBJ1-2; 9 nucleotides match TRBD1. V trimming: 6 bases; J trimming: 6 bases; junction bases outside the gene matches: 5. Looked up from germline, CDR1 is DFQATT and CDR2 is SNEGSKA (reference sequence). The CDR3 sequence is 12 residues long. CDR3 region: CSAGQGVDGYTF. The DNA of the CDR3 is TGCAGTGCGGGACAGGGAGTGGATGGCTACACCTTC.

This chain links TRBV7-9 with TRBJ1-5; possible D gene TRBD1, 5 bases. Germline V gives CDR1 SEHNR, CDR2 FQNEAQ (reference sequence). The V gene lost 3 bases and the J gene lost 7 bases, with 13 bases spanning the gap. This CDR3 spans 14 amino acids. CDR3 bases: TGTGCCAGCAGCTTTAGTATTTCAGGGCAGCCCCAGCATTTT. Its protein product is CASSFSISGQPQHF.

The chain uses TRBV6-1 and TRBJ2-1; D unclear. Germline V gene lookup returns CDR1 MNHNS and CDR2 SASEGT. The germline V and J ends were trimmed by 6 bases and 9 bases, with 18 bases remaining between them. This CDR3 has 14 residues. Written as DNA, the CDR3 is TGTGCCAGCAGCCCCTTCGGGCCCCCTGGTGAGCAGTTCTTC. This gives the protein CASSPFGPPGEQFF.

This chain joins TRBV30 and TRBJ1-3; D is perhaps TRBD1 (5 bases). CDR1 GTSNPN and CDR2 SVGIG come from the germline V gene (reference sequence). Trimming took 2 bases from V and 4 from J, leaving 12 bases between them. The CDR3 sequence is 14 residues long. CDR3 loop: CAWSRGGYGNTIYF. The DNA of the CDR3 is TGTGCCTGGAGTCGCGGGGGATACGGAAACACCATATATTTT.

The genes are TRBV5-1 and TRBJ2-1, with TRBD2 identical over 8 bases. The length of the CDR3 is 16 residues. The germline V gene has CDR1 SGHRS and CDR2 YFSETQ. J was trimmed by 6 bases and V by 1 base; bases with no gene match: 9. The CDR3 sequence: CASSLMPGLGSNEQFF. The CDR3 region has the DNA TGCGCCAGCAGCTTGATGCCGGGACTAGGATCCAATGAGCAGTTCTTC.

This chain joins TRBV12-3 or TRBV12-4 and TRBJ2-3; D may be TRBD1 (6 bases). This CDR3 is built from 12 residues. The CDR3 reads CARGRRTDTQYF. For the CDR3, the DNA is TGTGCTAGGGGGAGACGCACAGATACGCAGTATTTT.

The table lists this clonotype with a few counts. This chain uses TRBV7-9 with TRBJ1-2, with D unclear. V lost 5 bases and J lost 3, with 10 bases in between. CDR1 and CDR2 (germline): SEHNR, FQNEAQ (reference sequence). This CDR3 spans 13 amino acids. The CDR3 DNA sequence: TGTGCCAGCAGCCGTTGGACGGACTATGGCTACACCTTC. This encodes CASSRWTDYGYTF. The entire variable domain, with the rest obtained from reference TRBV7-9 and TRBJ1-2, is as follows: DTGVSQNPRHKITKRGQNVTFRCDPISEHNRLYWYRQTLGQGPEFLTYFQNEAQLEKSRLLSDRFSAERPKGSFSTLEIQRTEQGDSAMYLCASSRWTDYGYTFGSGTRLTVV.

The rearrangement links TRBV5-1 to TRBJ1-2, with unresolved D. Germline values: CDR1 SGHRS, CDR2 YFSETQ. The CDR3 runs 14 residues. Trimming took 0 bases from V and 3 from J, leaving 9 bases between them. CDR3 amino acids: CASSLGTTYYGYTF. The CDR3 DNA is TGCGCCAGCAGCTTGGGGACGACTTACTATGGCTACACCTTC.

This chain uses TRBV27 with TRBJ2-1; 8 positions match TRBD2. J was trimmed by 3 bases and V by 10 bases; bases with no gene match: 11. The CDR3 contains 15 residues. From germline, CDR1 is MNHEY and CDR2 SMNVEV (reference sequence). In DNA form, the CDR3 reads TGTGCCACCCTCGCGCGGCTAGCGGGCTACAATGAGCAGTTCTTC. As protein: CATLARLAGYNEQFF.

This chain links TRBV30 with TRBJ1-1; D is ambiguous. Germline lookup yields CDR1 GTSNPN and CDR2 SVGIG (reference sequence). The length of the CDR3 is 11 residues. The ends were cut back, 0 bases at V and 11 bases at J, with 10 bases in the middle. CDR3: CAWSVSLEAFF. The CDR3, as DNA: TGTGCCTGGAGTGTGTCACTTGAGGCTTTCTTT.

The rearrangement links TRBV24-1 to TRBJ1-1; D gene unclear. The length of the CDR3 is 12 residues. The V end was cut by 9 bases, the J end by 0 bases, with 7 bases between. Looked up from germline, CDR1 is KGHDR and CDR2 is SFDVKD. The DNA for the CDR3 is TGTGCCACCTCCGAATTGAACACTGAAGCTTTCTTT. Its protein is CATSELNTEAFF.

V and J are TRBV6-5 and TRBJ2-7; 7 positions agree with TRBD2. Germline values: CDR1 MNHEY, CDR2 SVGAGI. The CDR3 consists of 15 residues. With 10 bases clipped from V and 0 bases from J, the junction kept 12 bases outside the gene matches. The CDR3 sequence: CATRGSLAASYEQYF. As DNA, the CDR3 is TGTGCCACCCGGGGGTCGCTAGCGGCCTCCTACGAGCAGTACTTC.

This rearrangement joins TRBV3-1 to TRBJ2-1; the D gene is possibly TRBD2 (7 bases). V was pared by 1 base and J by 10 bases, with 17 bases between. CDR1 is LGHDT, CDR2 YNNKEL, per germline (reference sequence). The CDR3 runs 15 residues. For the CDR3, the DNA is TGTGCCAGCAGCCAAGTAGGTGGACTAGGGGGGGAGCAGTTCTTC. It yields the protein CASSQVGGLGGEQFF.

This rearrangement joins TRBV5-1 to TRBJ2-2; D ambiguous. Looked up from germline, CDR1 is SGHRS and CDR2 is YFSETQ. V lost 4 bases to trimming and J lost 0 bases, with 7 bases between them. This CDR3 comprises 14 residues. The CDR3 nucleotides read TGCGCCAGCAGCCCAAGTCCGAACACCGGGGAGCTGTTTTTT. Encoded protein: CASSPSPNTGELFF.

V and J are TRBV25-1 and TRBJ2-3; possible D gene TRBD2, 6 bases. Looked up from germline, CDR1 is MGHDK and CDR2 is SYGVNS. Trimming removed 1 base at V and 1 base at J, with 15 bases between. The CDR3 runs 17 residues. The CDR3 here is CASSELNGGYGTDTQYF. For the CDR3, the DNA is TGTGCCAGCAGTGAATTAAACGGGGGTTACGGCACAGATACGCAGTATTTT.

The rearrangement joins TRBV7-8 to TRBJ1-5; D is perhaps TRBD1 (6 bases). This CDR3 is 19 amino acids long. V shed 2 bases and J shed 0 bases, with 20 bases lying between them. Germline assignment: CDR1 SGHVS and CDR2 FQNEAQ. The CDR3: CASSLSWFTRGNSNQPQHF. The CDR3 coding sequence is TGTGCCAGCAGCTTAAGTTGGTTCACAAGGGGGAATAGCAATCAGCCCCAGCATTTT.

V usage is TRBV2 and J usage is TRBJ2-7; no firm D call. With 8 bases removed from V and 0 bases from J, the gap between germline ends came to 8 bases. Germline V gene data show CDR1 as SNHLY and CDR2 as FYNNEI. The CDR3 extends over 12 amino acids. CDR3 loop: CASRGNSYEQYF. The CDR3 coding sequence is TGTGCCAGCCGTGGCAACTCCTACGAGCAGTACTTC.

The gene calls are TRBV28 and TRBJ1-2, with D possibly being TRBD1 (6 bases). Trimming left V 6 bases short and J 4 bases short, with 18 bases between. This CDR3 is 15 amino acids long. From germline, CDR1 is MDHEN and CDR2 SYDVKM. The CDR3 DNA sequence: TGTGCCAGCAGCCCCGGGGGGCAGGGGCTCTATGGCTACACCTTC. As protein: CASSPGGQGLYGYTF.

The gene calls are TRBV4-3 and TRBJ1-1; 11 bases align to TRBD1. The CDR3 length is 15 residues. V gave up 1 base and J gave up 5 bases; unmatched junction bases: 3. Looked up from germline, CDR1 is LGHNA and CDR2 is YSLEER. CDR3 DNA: TGCGCCAGCAGCCAAGCCGGGACAGGGGGTACTGAAGCTTTCTTT. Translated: CASSQAGTGGTEAFF.

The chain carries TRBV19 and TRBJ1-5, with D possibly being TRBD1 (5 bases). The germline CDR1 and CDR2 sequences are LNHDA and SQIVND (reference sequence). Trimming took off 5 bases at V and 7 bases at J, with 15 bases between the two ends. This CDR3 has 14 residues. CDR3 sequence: CASSLQGWGQPQHF. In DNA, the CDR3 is TGTGCCAGTAGTCTGCAGGGATGGGGGCAGCCCCAGCATTTT.

In DNA form, the CDR3 reads TGCAGTGCCGCCGGGGAAAAACTGTTTTTT. Translation: CSAAGEKLFF. This sequence joins TRBV20-1 and TRBJ1-4; D not certain. Germline V gene data show CDR1 as DFQATT and CDR2 as SNEGSKA (reference sequence). V was trimmed by 6 bases and J by 8 bases, leaving 7 bases between them. The CDR3 spans 10 residues.

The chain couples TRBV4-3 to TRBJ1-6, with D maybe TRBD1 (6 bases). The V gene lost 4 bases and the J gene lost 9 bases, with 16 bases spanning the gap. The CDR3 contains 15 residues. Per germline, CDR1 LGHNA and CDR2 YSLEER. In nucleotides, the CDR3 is TGCGCCAGCAGCCTTGAGGGACAACCAATTTCACCCCTCCACTTT. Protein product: CASSLEGQPISPLHF.

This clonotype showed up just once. The CDR3 nucleotides are TGTGCCAGCAGTTTCTTTGGCAAGGGGGTGAACACTGAAGCTTTCTTT. This sequence encodes CASSFFGKGVNTEAFF. This chain uses TRBV28 with TRBJ1-1; a possible D gene is TRBD1 (6 bases). In germline, CDR1 is MDHEN, CDR2 SYDVKM. The CDR3 runs 16 residues. Trimming pared 3 bases from V and 0 bases from J, leaving 14 bases between.

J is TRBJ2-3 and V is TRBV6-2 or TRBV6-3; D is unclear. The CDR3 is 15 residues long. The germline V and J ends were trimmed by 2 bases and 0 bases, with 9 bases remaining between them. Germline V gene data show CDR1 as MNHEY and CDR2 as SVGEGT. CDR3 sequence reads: CASSYGPISTDTQYF. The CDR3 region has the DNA TGTGCCAGCAGTTACGGGCCCATCAGCACAGATACGCAGTATTTT.

CDR3: CASSILPVGGANVLTF. CDR3 nucleotides: TGTGCCAGTAGTATCCTCCCCGTAGGAGGGGCCAACGTCCTGACTTTC. This chain connects TRBV19 to TRBJ2-6; D is uncertain. The V gene lost 3 bases and the J gene lost 4 bases, with 13 bases spanning the gap. The CDR3 is 16 amino acids. Germline V CDR1 and CDR2: LNHDA, SQIVND (reference sequence). The entire variable domain, with the rest obtained from reference TRBV19 and TRBJ2-6, is as follows: DGGITQSPKYLFRKEGQNVTLSCEQNLNHDAMYWYRQDPGQGLRLIYYSQIVNDFQKGDIAEGYSVSREKKESFPLTVTSAQKNPTAFYLCASSILPVGGANVLTFGAGSRLTVL.

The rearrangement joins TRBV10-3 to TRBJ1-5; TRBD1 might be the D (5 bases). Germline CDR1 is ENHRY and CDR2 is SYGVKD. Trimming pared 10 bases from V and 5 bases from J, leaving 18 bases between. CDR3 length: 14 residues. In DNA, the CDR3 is TGTGCCACCTGGGACCCCTTACGCGATCAGCCCCAGCATTTT. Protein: CATWDPLRDQPQHF.